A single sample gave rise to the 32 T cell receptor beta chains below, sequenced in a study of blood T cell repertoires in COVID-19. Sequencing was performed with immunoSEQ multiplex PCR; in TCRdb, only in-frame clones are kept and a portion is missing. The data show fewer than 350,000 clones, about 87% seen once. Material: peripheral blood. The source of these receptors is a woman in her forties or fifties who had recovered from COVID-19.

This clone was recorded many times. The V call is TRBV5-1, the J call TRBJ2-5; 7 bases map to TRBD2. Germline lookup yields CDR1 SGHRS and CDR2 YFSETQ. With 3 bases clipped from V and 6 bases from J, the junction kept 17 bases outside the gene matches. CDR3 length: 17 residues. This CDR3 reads CASSSTLAGGLAKTQYF. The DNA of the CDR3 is TGCGCCAGCAGCTCTACATTAGCGGGCGGTCTTGCAAAGACCCAGTACTTC.

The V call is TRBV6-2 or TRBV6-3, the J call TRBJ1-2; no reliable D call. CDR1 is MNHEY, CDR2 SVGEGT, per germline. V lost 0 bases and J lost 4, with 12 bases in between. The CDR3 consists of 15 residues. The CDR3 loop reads CASSYSTRGGYGYTF. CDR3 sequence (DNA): TGTGCCAGCAGTTACTCGACGCGGGGTGGCTATGGCTACACCTTC.

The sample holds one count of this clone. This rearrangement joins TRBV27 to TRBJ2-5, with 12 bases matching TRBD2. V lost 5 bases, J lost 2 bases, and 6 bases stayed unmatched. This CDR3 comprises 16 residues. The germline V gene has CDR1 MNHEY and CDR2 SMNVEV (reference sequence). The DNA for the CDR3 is TGTGCCAGCAGTCCCAGGACTAGCGGGATGCAAGAGACCCAGTACTTC. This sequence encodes CASSPRTSGMQETQYF.

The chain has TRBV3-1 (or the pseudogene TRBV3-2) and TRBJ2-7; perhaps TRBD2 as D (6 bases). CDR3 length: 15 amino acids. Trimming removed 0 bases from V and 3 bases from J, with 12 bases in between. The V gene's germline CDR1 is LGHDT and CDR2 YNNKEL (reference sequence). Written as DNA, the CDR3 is TGTGCCAGCAGCCAAGAATCCTCGGGGGTCTACGAGCAGTACTTC. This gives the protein CASSQESSGVYEQYF.

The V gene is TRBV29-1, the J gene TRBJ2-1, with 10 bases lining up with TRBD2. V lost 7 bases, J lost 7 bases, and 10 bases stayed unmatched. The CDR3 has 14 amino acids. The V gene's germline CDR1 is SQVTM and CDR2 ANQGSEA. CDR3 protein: CSDRSGRARNEQFF. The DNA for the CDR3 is TGCAGCGATCGGAGCGGGAGGGCTCGGAATGAGCAGTTCTTC.

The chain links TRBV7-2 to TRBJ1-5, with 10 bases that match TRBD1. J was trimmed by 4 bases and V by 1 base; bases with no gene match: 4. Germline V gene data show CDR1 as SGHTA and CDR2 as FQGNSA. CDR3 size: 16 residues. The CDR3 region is CASSLGDRGQNQPQHF. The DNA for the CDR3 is TGTGCCAGCAGCTTAGGAGACAGGGGGCAAAATCAGCCCCAGCATTTT.

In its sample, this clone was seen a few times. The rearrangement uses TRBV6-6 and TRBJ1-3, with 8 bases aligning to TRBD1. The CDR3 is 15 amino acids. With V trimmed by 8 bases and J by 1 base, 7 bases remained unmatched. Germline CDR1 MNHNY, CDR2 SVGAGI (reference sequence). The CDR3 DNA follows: TGTGCCAGCGAAAACAGGGGGAGGTCTGGAAACACCATATATTTT. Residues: CASENRGRSGNTIYF.

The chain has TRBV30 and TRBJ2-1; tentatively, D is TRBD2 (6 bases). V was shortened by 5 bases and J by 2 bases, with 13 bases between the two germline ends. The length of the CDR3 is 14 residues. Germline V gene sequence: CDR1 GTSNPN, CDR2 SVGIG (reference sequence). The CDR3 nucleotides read TGTGCCTGGGCCGGGACTTCAGCCTACAATGAGCAGTTCTTC. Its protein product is CAWAGTSAYNEQFF.

The CDR3 DNA sequence: TGTGCCATCTCCGGGGGGACCCTAGCGGGAGTTTTGGAGACCCAGTACTTC. Protein sequence: CAISGGTLAGVLETQYF. V usage is TRBV10-3 and J usage is TRBJ2-5, with TRBD2 matching over 10 bases. The CDR3 consists of 17 residues. CDR1 ENHRY and CDR2 SYGVKD come from the germline V gene. V lost 8 bases to trimming and J lost 5 bases; unmatched junction nucleotides: 17.

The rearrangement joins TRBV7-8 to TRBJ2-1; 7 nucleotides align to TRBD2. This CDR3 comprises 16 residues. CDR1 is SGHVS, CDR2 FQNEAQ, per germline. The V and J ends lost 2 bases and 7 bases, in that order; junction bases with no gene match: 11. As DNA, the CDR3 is TGTGCCAGCAGCTTACCCCCGATGGGACTACCTAATGAGCAGTTCTTC. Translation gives CASSLPPMGLPNEQFF. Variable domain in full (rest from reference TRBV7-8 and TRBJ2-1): GAGVSQSPRYKVAKRGQDVALRCDPISGHVSLFWYQQALGQGPEFLTYFQNEAQLDKSGLPSDRFFAERPEGSVSTLKIQRTQQEDSAVYLCASSLPPMGLPNEQFFGPGTRLTVL.

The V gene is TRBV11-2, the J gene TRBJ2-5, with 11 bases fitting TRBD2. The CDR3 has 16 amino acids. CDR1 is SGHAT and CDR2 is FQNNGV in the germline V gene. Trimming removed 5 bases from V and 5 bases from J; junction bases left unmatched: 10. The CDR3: CASSLRESSGGETQYF. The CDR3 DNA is TGTGCCAGCAGCCTCAGGGAGTCTAGCGGGGGGGAGACCCAGTACTTC. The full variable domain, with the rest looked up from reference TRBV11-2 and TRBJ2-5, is EAGVAQSPRYKIIEKRQSVAFWCNPISGHATLYWYQQILGQGPKLLIQFQNNGVVDDSQLPKDRFSAERLKGVDSTLKIQPAKLEDSAVYLCASSLRESSGGETQYFGPGTRLLVL.

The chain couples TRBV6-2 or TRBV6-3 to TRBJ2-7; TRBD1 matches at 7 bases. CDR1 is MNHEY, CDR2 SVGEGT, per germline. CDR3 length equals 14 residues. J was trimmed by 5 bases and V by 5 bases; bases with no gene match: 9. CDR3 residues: CASSPTGQSNEQYF. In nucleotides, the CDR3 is TGTGCCAGCAGTCCCACGGGACAGAGTAACGAGCAGTACTTC.

CDR3 DNA sequence: TGTGCCAGCAGCCCGATGAGGTGGAGTAATCAGCCCCAGCATTTT. This gives the protein CASSPMRWSNQPQHF. The chain employs TRBV7-8 and TRBJ1-5; D is undetermined. CDR3 length equals 15 residues. Germline values: CDR1 SGHVS, CDR2 FQNEAQ. Trimming removed 5 bases at V and 4 bases at J, with 15 bases between.

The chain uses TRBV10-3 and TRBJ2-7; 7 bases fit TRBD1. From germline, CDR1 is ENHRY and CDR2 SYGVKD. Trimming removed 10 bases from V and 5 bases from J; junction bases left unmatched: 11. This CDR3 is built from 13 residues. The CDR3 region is CASRRQGTHEQYF. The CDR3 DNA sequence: TGTGCCAGTCGAAGACAGGGTACCCACGAGCAGTACTTC.

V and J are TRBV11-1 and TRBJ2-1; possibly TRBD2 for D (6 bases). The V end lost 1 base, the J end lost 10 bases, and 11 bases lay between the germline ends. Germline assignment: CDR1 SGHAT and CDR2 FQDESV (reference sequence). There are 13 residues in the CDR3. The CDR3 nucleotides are TGTGCCAGCAGCTTAGGTCATAGCGGCGAGCAGTTCTTC. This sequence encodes CASSLGHSGEQFF. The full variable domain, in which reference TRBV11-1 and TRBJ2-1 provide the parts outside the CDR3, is EAEVAQSPRYKITEKSQAVAFWCDPISGHATLYWYRQILGQGPELLVQFQDESVVDDSQLPKDRFSAERLKGVDSTLKIQPAELGDSAMYLCASSLGHSGEQFFGPGTRLTVL.

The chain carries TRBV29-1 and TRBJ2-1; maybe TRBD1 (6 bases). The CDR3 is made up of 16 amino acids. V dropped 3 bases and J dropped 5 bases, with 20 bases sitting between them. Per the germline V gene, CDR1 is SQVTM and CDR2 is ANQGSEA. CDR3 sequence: CSVDGLDSTPNNEQFF. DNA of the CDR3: TGCAGCGTTGATGGTTTGGACAGCACTCCGAACAATGAGCAGTTCTTC.

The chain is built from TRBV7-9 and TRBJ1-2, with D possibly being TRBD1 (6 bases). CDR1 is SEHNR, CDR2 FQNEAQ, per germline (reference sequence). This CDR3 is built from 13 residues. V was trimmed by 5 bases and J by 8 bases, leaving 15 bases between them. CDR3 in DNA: TGTGCCAGCAGCCCCCAGGGGCTATTGGGCTACACCTTC. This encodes CASSPQGLLGYTF.

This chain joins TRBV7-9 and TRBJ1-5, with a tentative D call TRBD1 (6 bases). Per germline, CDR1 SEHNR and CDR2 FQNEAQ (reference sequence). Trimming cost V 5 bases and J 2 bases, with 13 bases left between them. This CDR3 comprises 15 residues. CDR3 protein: CASSPDRFGNQPQHF. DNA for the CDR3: TGTGCCAGCAGCCCCGACAGGTTTGGCAATCAGCCCCAGCATTTT.

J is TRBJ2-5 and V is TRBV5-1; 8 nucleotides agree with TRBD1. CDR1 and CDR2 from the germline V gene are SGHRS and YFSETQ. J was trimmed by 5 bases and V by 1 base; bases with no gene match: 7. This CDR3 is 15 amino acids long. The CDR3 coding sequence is TGCGCCAGCAGCTTGCAGGGGGCGATCGGCGAGACCCAGTACTTC. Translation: CASSLQGAIGETQYF.

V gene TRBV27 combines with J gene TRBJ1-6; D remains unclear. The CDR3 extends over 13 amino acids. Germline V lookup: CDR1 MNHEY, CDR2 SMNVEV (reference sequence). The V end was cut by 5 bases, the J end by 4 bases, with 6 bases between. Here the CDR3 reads CASSGTYNSPLHF. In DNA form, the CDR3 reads TGTGCCAGCAGTGGCACGTATAATTCACCCCTCCACTTT.

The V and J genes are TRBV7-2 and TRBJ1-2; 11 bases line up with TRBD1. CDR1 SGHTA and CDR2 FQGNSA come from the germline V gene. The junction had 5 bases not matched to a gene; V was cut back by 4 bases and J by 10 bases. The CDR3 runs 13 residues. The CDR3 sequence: CASSSRDRGDYTF. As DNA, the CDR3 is TGTGCCAGCAGCTCCCGGGACAGGGGGGACTACACCTTC. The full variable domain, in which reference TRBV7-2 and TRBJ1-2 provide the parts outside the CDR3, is GAGVSQSPSNKVTEKGKDVELRCDPISGHTALYWYRQSLGQGLEFLIYFQGNSAPDKSGLPSDRFSAERTGGSVSTLTIQRTQQEDSAVYLCASSSRDRGDYTFGSGTRLTVV.

The CDR3 loop reads CASSPRSGGGEKLFF. The CDR3 nucleotides are TGTGCCAGCAGCCCACGGTCGGGGGGGGGAGAAAAACTGTTTTTT. The chain joins TRBV7-2 to TRBJ1-4, with D possibly TRBD1 on 5 matching bases. Germline V CDR1 and CDR2: SGHTA, FQGNSA. The CDR3 covers 15 residues. V dropped 5 bases and J dropped 8 bases, with 18 bases sitting between them.

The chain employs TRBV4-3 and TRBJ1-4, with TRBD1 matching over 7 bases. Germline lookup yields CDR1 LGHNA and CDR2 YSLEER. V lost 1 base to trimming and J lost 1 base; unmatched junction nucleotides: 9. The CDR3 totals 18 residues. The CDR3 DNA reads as TGCGCCAGCAGCCAAGGCCAGACAGGGTTGGGAACTAATGAAAAACTGTTTTTT. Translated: CASSQGQTGLGTNEKLFF.

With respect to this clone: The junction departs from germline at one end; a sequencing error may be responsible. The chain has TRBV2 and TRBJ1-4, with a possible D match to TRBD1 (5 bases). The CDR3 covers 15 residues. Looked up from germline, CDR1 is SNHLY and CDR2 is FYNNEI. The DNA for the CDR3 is TGTGCCAGCAGCGAAGAAGGGGTCGGGGGTGAAAAACTGTTTTTT. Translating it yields CASSEEGVGGEKLFF.

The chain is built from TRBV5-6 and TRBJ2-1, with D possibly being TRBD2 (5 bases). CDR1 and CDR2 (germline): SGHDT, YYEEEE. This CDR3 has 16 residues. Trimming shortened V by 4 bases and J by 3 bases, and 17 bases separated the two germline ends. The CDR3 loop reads CASSQQASGLYNEQFF. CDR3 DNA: TGTGCCAGCAGCCAACAAGCCAGCGGCCTCTACAATGAGCAGTTCTTC.

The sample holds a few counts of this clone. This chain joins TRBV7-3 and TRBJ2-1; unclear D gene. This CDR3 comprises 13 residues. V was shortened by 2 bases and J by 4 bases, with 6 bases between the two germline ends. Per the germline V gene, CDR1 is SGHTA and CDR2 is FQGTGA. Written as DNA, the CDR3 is TGTGCCAGCAGCTTAGGCAGGTACAATGAGCAGTTCTTC. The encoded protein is CASSLGRYNEQFF.

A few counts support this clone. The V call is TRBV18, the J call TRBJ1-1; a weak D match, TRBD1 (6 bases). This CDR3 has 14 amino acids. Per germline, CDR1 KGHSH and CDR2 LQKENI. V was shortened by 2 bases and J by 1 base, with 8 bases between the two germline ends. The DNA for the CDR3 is TGTGCCAGCTCACCAAGGACAGAGAACACTGAAGCTTTCTTT. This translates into CASSPRTENTEAFF.

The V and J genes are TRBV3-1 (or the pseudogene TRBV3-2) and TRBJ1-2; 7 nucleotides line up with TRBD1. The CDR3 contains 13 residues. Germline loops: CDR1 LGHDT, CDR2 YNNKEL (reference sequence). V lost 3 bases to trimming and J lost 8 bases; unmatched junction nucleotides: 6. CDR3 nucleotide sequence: TGTGCCAGCAGCCACGACAGGGTGTACGGCTACACCTTC. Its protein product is CASSHDRVYGYTF.

CDR3 protein: CAISARTSGGPGGGTDTQYF. CDR3 sequence (DNA): TGTGCCATCAGTGCGAGGACTAGCGGGGGGCCGGGGGGAGGCACAGATACGCAGTATTTT. The chain joins TRBV10-3 to TRBJ2-3; 14 bases fit TRBD2. This CDR3 spans 20 amino acids. CDR1 is ENHRY, CDR2 SYGVKD, per germline. The junction had 13 bases not matched to a gene; V was cut back by 4 bases and J by 1 base.

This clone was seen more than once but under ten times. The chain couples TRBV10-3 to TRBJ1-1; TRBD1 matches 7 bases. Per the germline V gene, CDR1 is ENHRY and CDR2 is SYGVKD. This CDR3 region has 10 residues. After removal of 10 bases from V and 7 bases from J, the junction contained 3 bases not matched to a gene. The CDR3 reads CASGTDEAFF. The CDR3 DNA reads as TGTGCCAGCGGGACAGATGAAGCTTTCTTT.

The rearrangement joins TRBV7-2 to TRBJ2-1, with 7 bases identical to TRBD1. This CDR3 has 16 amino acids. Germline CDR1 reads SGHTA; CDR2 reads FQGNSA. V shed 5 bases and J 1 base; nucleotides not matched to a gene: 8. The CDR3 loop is CASSPAPGQSYNEQFF. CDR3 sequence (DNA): TGTGCCAGCAGCCCCGCTCCGGGACAGTCCTACAATGAGCAGTTCTTC. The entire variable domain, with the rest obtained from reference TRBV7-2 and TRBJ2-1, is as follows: GAGVSQSPSNKVTEKGKDVELRCDPISGHTALYWYRQSLGQGLEFLIYFQGNSAPDKSGLPSDRFSAERTGGSVSTLTIQRTQQEDSAVYLCASSPAPGQSYNEQFFGPGTRLTVL.

The CDR3 DNA sequence: TGCAGTGCTAGTTCCGGGAATGAGCAGTACTTC. Translation: CSASSGNEQYF. This chain connects TRBV20-1 to TRBJ2-7; D possibly corresponds to TRBD2 (5 bases). The CDR3 consists of 11 residues. V gave up 3 bases and J gave up 7 bases, with 10 bases separating them. CDR1 and CDR2 (germline): DFQATT, SNEGSKA (reference sequence).